At least ten counts were recorded for the clone carrying this T cell receptor (beta chain). What it recognizes is unknown. TCRdb fed the 5' RACE reads into MiXCR, producing one record per CDR3 protein. The sample yields roughly 25,000 distinct CDR3 sequences, 2% to 2.5% seen once. This sample is drawn from a study of neurological immune-mediated disorders. Overall study context: Relapsing-remitting patients made up about 90% of the 34 multiple sclerosis patients, and secondary progressive patients made up 3. Study-wide points: Among expanded clones, no CDR3 amino acid sequences were shared across subjects, a pattern suggesting private repertoires in all groups. There was no association between the multiple sclerosis repertoire cluster and any clinical or MRI feature. The study found the most TCR clonal expansion in HTLV-1-associated myelopathy and the least in multiple sclerosis, below healthy controls.

Unmatched junction bases numbered 3, after V lost 6 bases and J lost 3 bases. Per the germline V gene, CDR1 is DFQATT and CDR2 is SNEGSKA (reference sequence). The CDR3 sequence is 14 residues long. V is TRBV20-1 and J is TRBJ2-5; 14 bases fit TRBD2. Sequencing was performed on PBMCs. The receptor was derived from a woman between 50 and 59 years old with multiple sclerosis. The CDR3 coding sequence is TGCAGTGCCTCGGGACTAGCGGGGGAAGAGACCCAGTACTTC. It is translated as CSASGLAGEETQYF.